This T cell receptor beta chain was recovered during a study of blood T cell repertoires in COVID-19. As for the study in general: PBMCs, B-cell-depleted T cells, or T cells were the source of the cDNA or gDNA that made up the material.

Methods used by the authors: The authors estimated nucleated cell counts from reference gene primer amplification. Measured with immunoSEQ multiplex PCR; TCRdb has only the in-frame clones, and not every one. V, J and clone size derive from that table, while D and trimming were established from the DNA sequence. The sample carries approximately 140,000 clones, 70% to 85% recorded once. This clone was seen more than once but under ten times. Sequenced input: peripheral blood. This TCR derives from a human donor in a cohort sampled during active COVID-19.

CDR3 in DNA: TGTGCCAGCAGCCCCCGAATCAGGACAGCGTTCGAGTCCGAGCAGTACTTC. It yields the protein CASSPRIRTAFESEQYF. The gene calls are TRBV7-8 and TRBJ2-7, with D perhaps TRBD1 (6 bases). This CDR3 spans 17 amino acids. V dropped 5 bases and J dropped 6 bases, with 26 bases sitting between them. Germline V gives CDR1 SGHVS, CDR2 FQNEAQ.